This TCR beta chain was sequenced for a study of beta chain features in type 1 diabetes. Sorting gave populations that all exceeded 98% purity. This clone came up a few times. No antigen is known for it. Deletions cut 1 base from V and 8 bases from J, with 13 bases between. The CDR3 loop spans 14 amino acids. Germline V gene data show CDR1 as SGHRS and CDR2 as YFSETQ. Overall study results and limits: Within each of all four CD4+ subsets, Type 1 diabetes patients had TCRB CDR3s that were moderately but significantly shorter. High TCR expression in some cells could lead to their over-representation in cDNA sequencing.

Expressed TCRB transcripts were sequenced, since all the RNA that had been isolated was reverse transcribed. Produced via immunoSEQ multiplex PCR; TCRdb's table is partial and in-frame only. This sample yields 300,000 or so clones, of which roughly 8% are seen a single time; 0.44% belongs to the top ten. Sequenced input: central memory CD4+ T cells from blood. The genes are TRBV5-1 and TRBJ2-1; D call uncertain. The source of this sequence is a woman under 30 in good health. CDR3 sequence reads: CASSLISPTDEQFF. DNA of the CDR3: TGCGCCAGCAGCTTGATCTCCCCAACCGATGAGCAGTTCTTC. The variable domain in full, with the rest retrieved from reference TRBV5-1 and TRBJ2-1, is KAGVTQTPRYLIKTRGQQVTLSCSPISGHRSVSWYQQTPGQGLQFLFEYFSETQRNKGNFPGRFSGRQFSNSRSEMNVSTLELGDSALYLCASSLISPTDEQFFGPGTRLTVL.